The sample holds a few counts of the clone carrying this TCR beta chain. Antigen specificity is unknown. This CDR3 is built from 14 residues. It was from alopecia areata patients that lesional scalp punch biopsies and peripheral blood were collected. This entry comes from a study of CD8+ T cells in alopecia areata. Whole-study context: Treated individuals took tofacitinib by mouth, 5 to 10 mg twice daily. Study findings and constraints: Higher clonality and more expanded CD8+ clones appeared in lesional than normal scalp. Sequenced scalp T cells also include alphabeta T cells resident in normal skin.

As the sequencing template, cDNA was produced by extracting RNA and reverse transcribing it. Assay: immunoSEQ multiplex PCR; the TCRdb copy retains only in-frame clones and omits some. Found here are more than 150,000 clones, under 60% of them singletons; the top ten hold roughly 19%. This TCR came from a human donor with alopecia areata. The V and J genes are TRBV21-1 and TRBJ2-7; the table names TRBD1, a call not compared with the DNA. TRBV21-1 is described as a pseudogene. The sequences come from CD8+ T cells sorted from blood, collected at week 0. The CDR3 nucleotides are TGTGCCAGCAGTCTTCAGGCAGACAACTACGAGCAGTACTTC. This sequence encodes CASSLQADNYEQYF.